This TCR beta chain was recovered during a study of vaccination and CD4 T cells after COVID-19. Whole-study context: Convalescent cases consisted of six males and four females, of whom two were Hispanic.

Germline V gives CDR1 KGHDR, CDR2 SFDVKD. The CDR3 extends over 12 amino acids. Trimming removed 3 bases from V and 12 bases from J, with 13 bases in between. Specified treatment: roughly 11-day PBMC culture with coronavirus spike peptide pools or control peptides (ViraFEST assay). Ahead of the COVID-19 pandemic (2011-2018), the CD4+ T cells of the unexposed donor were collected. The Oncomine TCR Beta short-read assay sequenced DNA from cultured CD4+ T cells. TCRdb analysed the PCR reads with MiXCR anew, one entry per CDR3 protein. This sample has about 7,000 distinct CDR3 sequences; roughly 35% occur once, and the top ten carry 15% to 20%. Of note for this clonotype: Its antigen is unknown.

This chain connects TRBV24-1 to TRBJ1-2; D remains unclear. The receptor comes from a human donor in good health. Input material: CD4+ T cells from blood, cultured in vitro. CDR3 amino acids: CATSDAGRFHTF. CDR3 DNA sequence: TGTGCCACCAGTGATGCCGGGCGGTTCCACACCTTC.